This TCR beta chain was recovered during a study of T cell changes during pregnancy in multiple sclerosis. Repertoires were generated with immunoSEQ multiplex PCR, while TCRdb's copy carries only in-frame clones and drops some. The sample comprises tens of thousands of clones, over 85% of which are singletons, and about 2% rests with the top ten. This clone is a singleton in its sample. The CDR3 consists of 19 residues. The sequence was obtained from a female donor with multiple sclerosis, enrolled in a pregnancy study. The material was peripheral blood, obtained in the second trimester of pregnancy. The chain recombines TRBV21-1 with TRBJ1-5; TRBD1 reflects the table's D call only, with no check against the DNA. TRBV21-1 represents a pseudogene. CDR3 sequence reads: CASSKGPGQGEFGNQPQHF. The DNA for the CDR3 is TGTGCCAGCAGCAAAGGACCGGGACAGGGGGAATTCGGCAATCAGCCCCAGCATTTT.